The present T cell receptor beta chain was sequenced within a study of neurological immune-mediated disorders. From the 5' RACE reads, TCRdb called clonotypes with MiXCR, one entry per CDR3 protein. The table shows some 61,000 distinct CDR3 sequences, with roughly 3.9% occurring only once. Many counts were recorded for this clonotype. CDR3 length: 13 amino acids. Germline V lookup: CDR1 KGHDR, CDR2 SFDVKD. Trimming pared 4 bases from V and 4 bases from J, leaving 6 bases between. The sample was PBMCs. This TCR derives from a man under 40 with multiple sclerosis. The chain employs TRBV24-1 and TRBJ2-2; D not certain. CDR3 bases: TGTGCCACCAGTGACCGGATCACCGGGGAGCTGTTTTTT. Translating gives CATSDRITGELFF.